The 25 T cell receptor beta chains given below trace back to one sample, sequenced in a study of naive and memory T cell subsets. General study results and limits: Naive repertoires, especially CD8, held a few larger clonotypes, possibly memory cells re-expressing CD45RA.

No antigens are known for them. Two oligonucleotides, mixed equimolar, formed the beta constant-region primer covering TRBC1 and TRBC2. Nested alpha and beta constant-region primers with the SP2 primer drove four PCR rounds on ligated cDNA. One entry per CDR3 protein results from TCRdb running MiXCR on the UMI-ligation and nested PCR reads. Among about 90,000 distinct CDR3 sequences listed, around 11% were seen once. The source material was naive CD4+ T cells from blood. The receptors here all came from a human donor in good health.

V is TRBV4-1 and J is TRBJ1-5, with a weak D call TRBD1 (6 bases). Trimming pared 3 bases from V and 6 bases from J, leaving 15 bases between. This CDR3 is 15 amino acids long. From germline, CDR1 is MGHRA and CDR2 YSYEKL. The CDR3 bases are TGCGCCAGCAGCCAGGCCGCGGGGGGCACTCAGCCCCAGCATTTT. It translates to CASSQAAGGTQPQHF.

The chain has TRBV28 and TRBJ2-3; TRBD1 is a possible D gene (5 bases). Trimming shortened V by 10 bases and J by 4 bases, and 21 bases separated the two germline ends. Germline CDR1 is MDHEN and CDR2 is SYDVKM. The CDR3 has 15 residues. The CDR3 sequence: CATRISAKGPDTQYF. The CDR3 bases are TGTGCCACCCGAATCTCAGCCAAGGGGCCAGATACGCAGTATTTT.

The chain couples TRBV12-3 or TRBV12-4 to TRBJ1-2, with D unresolved. This CDR3 region has 13 residues. V was trimmed by 6 bases and J by 1 base, leaving 9 bases between them. The DNA for the CDR3 is TGTGCCAGCAGCCGAGGCCATAACTATGGCTACACCTTC. It specifies CASSRGHNYGYTF.

This chain joins TRBV12-3 or TRBV12-4 and TRBJ1-2, with D possibly being TRBD1 (5 bases). The V gene lost 8 bases and the J gene lost 4 bases, with 17 bases spanning the gap. This CDR3 has 14 residues. The CDR3: CASQWGIQAYGYTF. The CDR3 region has the DNA TGTGCCAGCCAATGGGGCATTCAGGCCTATGGCTACACCTTC.

This clonotype has just a few counts. V gene TRBV6-2 or TRBV6-3 combines with J gene TRBJ1-5, with unresolved D. CDR1 MNHEY and CDR2 SVGEGT come from the germline V gene. This CDR3 contains 13 residues. Trimming shortened V by 7 bases and J by 7 bases, and 14 bases separated the two germline ends. Here the CDR3 DNA reads TGTGCCAGCACAAGCGTGTGGGCCCAGCCCCAGCATTTT. It codes for CASTSVWAQPQHF.

This clonotype was recorded many times. V is TRBV5-1 and J is TRBJ2-5; D unclear. CDR1 and CDR2 from the germline V gene are SGHRS and YFSETQ. Trimming removed 0 bases from V and 0 bases from J, with 15 bases in between. This CDR3 is 17 amino acids long. Written as DNA, the CDR3 is TGCGCCAGCAGCTTGGCCGGTCTTCCCCGCAACCAAGAGACCCAGTACTTC. Translated: CASSLAGLPRNQETQYF.

This clonotype was counted a few times. The J gene is TRBJ2-7, the V gene TRBV3-1; 9 bases align to TRBD1. Per germline, CDR1 LGHDT and CDR2 YNNKEL (reference sequence). This CDR3 region has 17 residues. Trimming at V came to 0 bases and at J to 3 bases, leaving 9 bases not matched to a gene. In DNA, the CDR3 is TGTGCCAGCAGCCAAGATAAAATGAGGGACAGGGTCTACGAGCAGTACTTC. Amino acid sequence: CASSQDKMRDRVYEQYF.

In its sample, this clonotype was seen many times. The chain employs TRBV12-3 or TRBV12-4 and TRBJ2-7; 10 nucleotides align to TRBD2. V lost 3 bases to trimming and J lost 1 base; unmatched junction nucleotides: 6. The CDR3 is 16 residues long. The CDR3 protein is CASSLQPGLASYEQYF. The CDR3 DNA reads TGTGCCAGCAGTTTGCAACCGGGACTAGCGTCCTACGAGCAGTACTTC.

The V and J genes are TRBV19 and TRBJ2-6; D is uncertain. The germline V gene has CDR1 LNHDA and CDR2 SQIVND (reference sequence). The V end lost 3 bases, the J end lost 2 bases, and 11 bases lay between the germline ends. The CDR3 runs 16 residues. In DNA form, the CDR3 reads TGTGCCAGTAGTATCGGGTTTCGGGCTGGGGCCAACGTCCTGACTTTC. Protein product: CASSIGFRAGANVLTF.

This clonotype was counted between two and nine times. This chain links TRBV21-1 with TRBJ2-3; the table names TRBD1, a call not compared with the DNA. TRBV21-1 is a listed pseudogene. The CDR3 is 17 amino acids. CDR3 coding DNA: TGTGCCAGCAGCAAAGAGCCCCCCGGGTGGGGCACAGATACGCAGTATTTT. Protein sequence: CASSKEPPGWGTDTQYF.

This clonotype was counted many times. J is TRBJ2-7 and V is TRBV12-3 or TRBV12-4; 10 bases line up with TRBD1. This CDR3 contains 15 residues. With V trimmed by 5 bases and J by 1 base, 5 bases remained unmatched. This chain's CDR3 is CASSDPGQGSYEQYF. As DNA, the CDR3 is TGTGCCAGCAGTGACCCGGGACAGGGGTCCTACGAGCAGTACTTC.

V and J are TRBV28 and TRBJ1-6; D unclear. With 2 bases removed from V and 5 bases from J, the gap between germline ends came to 4 bases. Per germline, CDR1 MDHEN and CDR2 SYDVKM. CDR3 size: 13 residues. The CDR3 DNA reads as TGTGCCAGCAGTTTACGAAATAATTCACCCCTCCACTTT. Translating it yields CASSLRNNSPLHF.

This clonotype was observed a few times. The chain is built from TRBV30 and TRBJ1-2; the D is unclear. Germline V gene sequence: CDR1 GTSNPN, CDR2 SVGIG (reference sequence). This CDR3 has 15 residues. Trimming shortened V by 5 bases and J by 0 bases, and 16 bases separated the two germline ends. DNA for the CDR3: TGTGCCTGGGCCAAACCGGACCGAGCTAACTATGGCTACACCTTC. Translation gives CAWAKPDRANYGYTF.

The genes are TRBV3-1 and TRBJ2-2; TRBD1 matches at 8 bases. V lost 2 bases, J lost 5 bases, and 7 bases stayed unmatched. Germline loops: CDR1 LGHDT, CDR2 YNNKEL (reference sequence). CDR3 length: 16 amino acids. The chain's CDR3 is CASSQYGQGMTGELFF. The DNA of the CDR3 is TGTGCCAGCAGCCAATATGGACAGGGAATGACCGGGGAGCTGTTTTTT. The whole variable domain, filled in from reference TRBV3-1 and TRBJ2-2, reads DTAVSQTPKYLVTQMGNDKSIKCEQNLGHDTMYWYKQDSKKFLKIMFSYNNKELIINETVPNRFSPKSPDKAHLNLHINSLELGDSAVYFCASSQYGQGMTGELFFGEGSRLTVL.

This clonotype was observed a few times. The CDR3 coding sequence is TGTGCCAGCAGTAATCGAATGAACACTGAAGCTTTCTTT. It codes for CASSNRMNTEAFF. This chain connects TRBV12-3 or TRBV12-4 to TRBJ1-1; D gene unclear. The CDR3 is made up of 13 amino acids. Between the trimmed V and J ends, which lost 5 bases and 0 bases, there was a span of 7 bases.

The chain joins TRBV29-1 to TRBJ2-1, with D maybe TRBD2 (6 bases). Trimming took off 4 bases at V and 3 bases at J, with 13 bases between the two ends. Germline values: CDR1 SQVTM, CDR2 ANQGSEA. This CDR3 is 14 amino acids long. CDR3: CSVAERAFYNEQFF. The CDR3, as DNA: TGCAGCGTTGCGGAGCGGGCTTTCTACAATGAGCAGTTCTTC.

This clonotype was seen many times. CDR3 nucleotides: TGTGCCAGCAGTGAATTGGGGACACCAAATCAGCCCCAGCATTTT. It translates to CASSELGTPNQPQHF. The rearrangement joins TRBV25-1 to TRBJ1-5; D possibly corresponds to TRBD1 (6 bases). This CDR3 contains 15 residues. V gave up 1 base and J gave up 4 bases, with 11 bases separating them. CDR1 is MGHDK and CDR2 is SYGVNS in the germline V gene.

This clonotype showed up just a few times. This rearrangement joins TRBV5-1 to TRBJ1-2; D possibly corresponds to TRBD1 (5 bases). Germline V CDR1 and CDR2: SGHRS, YFSETQ. This CDR3 spans 15 amino acids. The V end lost 2 bases, the J end lost 6 bases, and 17 bases lay between the germline ends. The CDR3 sequence is CASSFRDWGPDGYTF. As DNA, the CDR3 is TGCGCCAGCAGCTTCCGGGACTGGGGTCCGGATGGCTACACCTTC.

J is TRBJ1-5 and V is TRBV20-1; 7 nucleotides match TRBD1. Per germline, CDR1 DFQATT and CDR2 SNEGSKA (reference sequence). CDR3 length: 14 residues. Trimming removed 5 bases from V and 7 bases from J; junction bases left unmatched: 11. CDR3: CSAGMTGPGQPQHF. The CDR3 DNA reads TGCAGTGCTGGGATGACAGGGCCGGGGCAGCCCCAGCATTTT.

This clonotype was seen only a few times. This chain joins TRBV29-1 and TRBJ1-1; D perhaps matches TRBD1 (5 bases). The CDR3 is made up of 13 amino acids. Trimming took off 8 bases at V and 0 bases at J, with 13 bases between the two ends. Germline loops: CDR1 SQVTM, CDR2 ANQGSEA. Here the CDR3 DNA reads TGCAGCACAACAGGATCCTTGAACACTGAAGCTTTCTTT. It encodes CSTTGSLNTEAFF.

The chain uses TRBV14 and TRBJ1-4; D remains unclear. The CDR3 has 15 amino acids. Germline V CDR1 and CDR2: SGHDN, FVKESK. Between the trimmed V and J ends, which lost 1 base and 7 bases, there was a span of 13 bases. The chain's CDR3 is CASSQALNRGEKLFF. As DNA, the CDR3 is TGTGCCAGCAGCCAAGCCTTAAATCGGGGTGAAAAACTGTTTTTT.

This clonotype occurred a few times. The V call is TRBV28, the J call TRBJ2-3, with 11 bases lining up with TRBD2. The germline V gene has CDR1 MDHEN and CDR2 SYDVKM. After removal of 4 bases from V and 6 bases from J, the junction contained 12 bases not matched to a gene. This CDR3 is 17 amino acids long. The CDR3 nucleotides are TGTGCCAGCAGTTCGCCCGGGACTAGCGGCGTTAGGGATACGCAGTATTTT. It specifies CASSSPGTSGVRDTQYF. Combining the CDR3 with reference TRBV28 and TRBJ2-3 gives the whole variable domain DVKVTQSSRYLVKRTGEKVFLECVQDMDHENMFWYRQDPGLGLRLIYFSYDVKMKEKGDIPEGYSVSREKKERFSLILESASTNQTSMYLCASSSPGTSGVRDTQYFGPGTRLTVL.

The chain links TRBV4-2 to TRBJ2-4; TRBD1 might be the D (6 bases). CDR3 size: 19 residues. Germline V gene sequence: CDR1 LGHNA, CDR2 YNFKEQ. The V end was cut by 0 bases, the J end by 4 bases, with 22 bases between. The CDR3 is CASSQDRPQSPQGKNIQYF. In DNA form, the CDR3 reads TGTGCCAGCAGCCAAGATCGGCCCCAAAGTCCTCAGGGGAAAAACATTCAGTACTTC.

This clonotype was seen many times. The chain recombines TRBV12-5 with TRBJ2-1; 7 nucleotides agree with TRBD2. CDR1 and CDR2 (germline): LGHNT, FRNRAP. V lost 3 bases and J lost 4; bases outside the gene matches: 6. CDR3 size: 15 residues. CDR3 loop: CASGFGLAVYNEQFF. As DNA, the CDR3 is TGTGCTAGTGGTTTTGGGCTAGCGGTTTACAATGAGCAGTTCTTC.

This clonotype was observed a handful of times. Mismatch with germline at one junction end may stem from a read error. The chain combines TRBV5-1 with TRBJ2-7; D is possibly TRBD2 (5 bases). CDR3 length: 15 amino acids. CDR1 and CDR2 (germline): SGHRS, YFSETQ. The chain's CDR3 is CASGLSGYPTYEQYF. CDR3 sequence (DNA): TGCGCCAGCGGCTTGAGCGGATACCCTACCTACGAGCAGTACTTC.